Given below is one T cell receptor beta chain in context. The Seattle patients, enrolled during active infection, were followed longitudinally. In the original processing: Reference gene primers were amplified, and this amplification served to estimate nucleated cell counts. Sequencing used immunoSEQ multiplex PCR; TCRdb keeps in-frame clones, though not all of them. V and J calls and clone size are as listed in that table; D and trimming were resolved from the DNA. The sample holds fewer than 450,000 clones, around 88% seen once. This specimen belongs to a study of blood T cell repertoires in COVID-19. In the study overall: Samples of COVID-19 (acute and convalescent) were obtained from the United States, Italy and Spain. Nucleic acid was either cDNA or gDNA, and it came from T cells, B-cell-depleted T cells, or PBMCs.

CDR3 length equals 13 residues. Germline-derived CDR1 and CDR2 are SNHLY and FYNNEI. After removal of 7 bases from V and 7 bases from J, the junction contained 10 bases not matched to a gene. The TCR sequence derives from a woman in her forties or fifties with COVID-19, enrolled during active disease. V usage is TRBV2 and J usage is TRBJ2-7, with 7 positions matching TRBD1. Sequencing was carried out using peripheral blood. The CDR3 DNA follows: TGTGCCAGCATGCCAGGGGGTAAGAGGGAGCAGTACTTC. Translating gives CASMPGGKREQYF.